The 24 T cell receptor beta chains reported below all come from one sample, sequenced in a study of shared clonotypes between healthy human individuals. Repertoires were generated with immunoSEQ multiplex PCR, while TCRdb's copy carries only in-frame clones and drops some. The table lists about 1 million clones, under 80% of them singletons. Source material: memory CD4+ T cells sorted from blood. The subset is: CD45RA-negative fraction. The origin of the receptors is a man between 18 and 29 years old in good health.

The table lists this clone with a few counts. V usage is TRBV10-2 and J usage is TRBJ1-1; D unresolved. Germline values: CDR1 WSHSY, CDR2 SAAADI. The germline V and J ends were trimmed by 6 bases and 1 base, with 9 bases remaining between them. This CDR3 is built from 13 residues. Written as DNA, the CDR3 is TGCGCCAGCAGCTCGGAGCAGAACACTGAAGCTTTCTTT. Translating gives CASSSEQNTEAFF.

CDR3 protein: CASTGVIYGYTF. The CDR3 bases are TGTGCCAGCACAGGGGTAATCTATGGCTACACCTTC. V is TRBV28 and J is TRBJ1-2; D perhaps matches TRBD1 (6 bases). This CDR3 is built from 12 residues. Germline CDR1 and CDR2: MDHEN and SYDVKM. V lost 7 bases, J lost 4 bases, and 10 bases lay in between.

V is TRBV7-2 and J is TRBJ2-1, with 11 bases that match TRBD2. CDR3 size: 15 residues. The germline CDR1 and CDR2 sequences are SGHTA and FQGNSA. V shed 5 bases, J shed 7 bases, and the junction held 7 bases outside the gene matches. CDR3 in amino acids: CASSRGASGRNEQFF. DNA for the CDR3: TGTGCCAGCAGCCGAGGGGCTAGCGGGAGGAATGAGCAGTTCTTC.

The CDR3 loop reads CSANRDLSTDTQYF. CDR3 DNA: TGCAGCGCTAATCGGGACTTAAGCACAGATACGCAGTATTTT. V usage is TRBV29-1 and J usage is TRBJ2-3, with a tentative D call TRBD2 (6 bases). The V end was cut by 7 bases, the J end by 0 bases, with 14 bases between. The CDR3 length is 14 residues. Per germline, CDR1 SQVTM and CDR2 ANQGSEA.

The chain employs TRBV21-1 and TRBJ2-7. TRBV21-1 corresponds to a pseudogene. The CDR3 contains 15 residues. DNA for the CDR3: TGTGCCAGCCCCCAGGTTGGGCGGAGACTGGACGAGCAGTACTTC. It encodes CASPQVGRRLDEQYF.

The chain combines TRBV29-1 with TRBJ1-6, with TRBD1 matching 8 bases. The CDR3 runs 12 residues. Germline values: CDR1 SQVTM, CDR2 ANQGSEA. Germline trimming cut 6 bases from V and 9 bases from J; bases unmatched to any gene: 4. The CDR3 protein is CSVRQGSSPLHF. The CDR3 coding sequence is TGCAGCGTGAGACAGGGGAGTTCACCCCTCCACTTT.

The V call is TRBV13, the J call TRBJ2-3; D is tentatively TRBD1 or TRBD2 (5 bases each). CDR3 length: 15 amino acids. The germline V gene has CDR1 PRHDT and CDR2 FYEKMQ (reference sequence). V was pared by 0 bases and J by 3 bases, with 10 bases between. The CDR3 sequence is CASSLGAGSTDTQYF. CDR3 DNA: TGTGCCAGCAGCTTAGGCGCAGGGAGTACAGATACGCAGTATTTT. Based on the CDR3 plus reference TRBV13 and TRBJ2-3, the full variable domain is AAGVIQSPRHLIKEKRETATLKCYPIPRHDTVYWYQQGPGQDPQFLISFYEKMQSDKGSIPDRFSAQQFSDYHSELNMSSLELGDSALYFCASSLGAGSTDTQYFGPGTRLTVL.

CDR3 protein: CASRGYQETQYF. The CDR3 coding sequence is TGTGCCAGCAGGGGGTACCAAGAGACCCAGTACTTC. The V gene is TRBV2, the J gene TRBJ2-5; no clear D gene. Germline V gene lookup returns CDR1 SNHLY and CDR2 FYNNEI. The CDR3 totals 12 residues. V lost 6 bases and J lost 0, with 5 bases in between.

This sequence joins TRBV15 and TRBJ2-2; 9 bases map to TRBD1. CDR3 length: 17 amino acids. Germline CDR1 and CDR2: LNHNV and YYDKDF (reference sequence). J was trimmed by 1 base and V by 6 bases; bases with no gene match: 9. The CDR3: CATRQPPGQGNTGELFF. CDR3 sequence (DNA): TGTGCCACCAGGCAACCACCGGGACAGGGGAACACCGGGGAGCTGTTTTTT.

The chain carries TRBV4-3 and TRBJ1-1; weak D call: TRBD1 (5 bases). CDR3 length: 17 amino acids. Trimming pared 0 bases from V and 1 base from J, leaving 15 bases between. Germline V gene data show CDR1 as LGHNA and CDR2 as YSLEER. CDR3 sequence reads: CASSQDARGTGNTEAFF. CDR3 nucleotides: TGCGCCAGCAGCCAAGACGCGAGAGGGACGGGGAACACTGAAGCTTTCTTT.

V is TRBV30 and J is TRBJ2-3; 10 bases match TRBD1. Germline lookup yields CDR1 GTSNPN and CDR2 SVGIG (reference sequence). CDR3 length: 13 residues. The J segment lost 8 bases and the V segment lost 5 bases, leaving 7 bases of the junction unmatched. In nucleotides, the CDR3 is TGTGCCTGGGGTGGACAGGGGGTGTCTACGCAGTATTTT. Translated: CAWGGQGVSTQYF. The full variable domain, its missing parts supplied by reference TRBV30 and TRBJ2-3, is SQTIHQWPATLVQPVGSPLSLECTVEGTSNPNLYWYRQAAGRGLQLLFYSVGIGQISSEVPQNLSASRPQDRQFILSSKKLLLSDSGFYLCAWGGQGVSTQYFGPGTRLTVL.

The J gene is TRBJ1-4, the V gene TRBV6-5; weak D call: TRBD1 (6 bases). Trimming left V 5 bases short and J 5 bases short, with 12 bases between. The length of the CDR3 is 14 residues. Germline V lookup: CDR1 MNHEY, CDR2 SVGAGI. Written as DNA, the CDR3 is TGTGCCAGCAGTATGGACAGTATCAATGAAAAACTGTTTTTT. It is translated as CASSMDSINEKLFF.

The CDR3, as DNA: TGTGCCAGTAGGGCAGGAGAGGGCAATCAGCCCCAGCATTTT. Its translation is CASRAGEGNQPQHF. The chain combines TRBV19 with TRBJ1-5; D remains ambiguous. V was pared by 6 bases and J by 2 bases, with 11 bases between. Germline values: CDR1 LNHDA, CDR2 SQIVND (reference sequence). There are 14 residues in the CDR3.

The chain links TRBV9 to TRBJ1-6; tentative D call: TRBD1 (6 bases). V lost 1 base to trimming and J lost 9 bases, with 11 bases between them. The CDR3 contains 14 residues. Germline V gene data show CDR1 as SGDLS and CDR2 as YYNGEE. As DNA, the CDR3 is TGTGCCAGCAGCGTACAGGGGCGCGGTTCACCCCTCCACTTT. This translates into CASSVQGRGSPLHF.

This sequence joins TRBV4-3 and TRBJ2-7, with TRBD2 matching 11 bases. V dropped 0 bases and J dropped 0; count of bases not matched to a gene: 13. Germline-derived CDR1 and CDR2 are LGHNA and YSLEER. This CDR3 has 20 residues. The chain's CDR3 is CASSQESLTSGILHSYEQYF. For the CDR3, the DNA is TGCGCCAGCAGCCAAGAGTCCCTGACTAGCGGGATTCTCCACTCCTACGAGCAGTACTTC.

The chain links TRBV7-2 to TRBJ2-5, with D perhaps TRBD1 (6 bases). In germline, CDR1 is SGHTA, CDR2 FQGNSA. This CDR3 contains 13 residues. V was pared by 8 bases and J by 5 bases, with 15 bases between. The CDR3 protein is CASGQGRIETQYF. CDR3 DNA sequence: TGTGCCAGCGGCCAGGGGCGGATCGAGACCCAGTACTTC.

This clone showed up just a few times. The V call is TRBV18, the J call TRBJ2-7; D may be TRBD1 (6 bases). V gave up 2 bases and J gave up 5 bases, with 10 bases separating them. CDR1 and CDR2 from the germline V gene are KGHSH and LQKENI. The CDR3 sequence is 13 residues long. CDR3 region: CASSPNAGDEQYF. The CDR3 DNA reads TGTGCCAGCTCACCAAATGCAGGGGACGAGCAGTACTTC.

This chain connects TRBV5-6 to TRBJ2-3; 8 bases align to TRBD1. J gave up 3 bases and V 0 bases, and 3 bases lay outside the gene matches. The CDR3 contains 15 residues. Germline V gene lookup returns CDR1 SGHDT and CDR2 YYEEEE. The CDR3 region is CASSLGQGATDTQYF. The CDR3 region has the DNA TGTGCCAGCAGCTTGGGGCAGGGGGCTACAGATACGCAGTATTTT.

V is TRBV5-1 and J is TRBJ2-1; 7 bases are a match to TRBD2. The CDR3 consists of 12 residues. CDR1 and CDR2 from the germline V gene are SGHRS and YFSETQ. The ends lost 2 bases at V and 11 bases at J; junction bases unmatched: 4. The CDR3 loop is CASSFPGLQQFF. CDR3 sequence (DNA): TGCGCCAGCAGCTTCCCGGGACTACAGCAGTTCTTC.

The chain joins TRBV28 to TRBJ2-7, with D perhaps being TRBD1 or TRBD2 (6 bases each). From germline, CDR1 is MDHEN and CDR2 SYDVKM. CDR3 length: 15 amino acids. Trimming shortened V by 7 bases and J by 3 bases, and 19 bases separated the two germline ends. CDR3 nucleotides: TGTGCCAGCACCCCTGTGGGCGGGGACAACTACGAGCAGTACTTC. Encoded protein: CASTPVGGDNYEQYF.

This clone was seen just once. V gene TRBV2 combines with J gene TRBJ2-5; D ambiguous. The DNA end is more similar to TRBJ2-7, so the J call may be wrong. This CDR3 has 12 residues. Looked up from germline, CDR1 is SNHLY and CDR2 is FYNNEI. The CDR3 protein is CASSSARYEQYF. CDR3 nucleotide sequence: TGTGCCAGCAGTTCTGCGCGGTACGAGCAGTACTTC.

V gene TRBV19 combines with J gene TRBJ2-2; TRBD1 might be the D (5 bases). Germline CDR1 reads LNHDA; CDR2 reads SQIVND (reference sequence). The CDR3 is made up of 13 amino acids. V dropped 7 bases and J dropped 6 bases, with 12 bases sitting between them. The CDR3 coding sequence is TGTGCCAGTACAGTCAGGGTGGCCGGGGAGCTGTTTTTT. Protein product: CASTVRVAGELFF.

This chain joins TRBV30 and TRBJ2-5, with D perhaps given as TRBD1 or TRBD2 (6 bases each). V lost 7 bases and J 5 bases, leaving 23 bases between the germline ends. Germline CDR1 GTSNPN, CDR2 SVGIG (reference sequence). The CDR3 runs to 15 residues. CDR3 sequence reads: CAFSRIRGPRETQYF. The CDR3 DNA follows: TGTGCCTTCTCCCGGATTCGGGGGCCCCGGGAGACCCAGTACTTC.

The chain recombines TRBV7-9 with TRBJ2-7; 11 positions match TRBD2. Germline lookup yields CDR1 SEHNR and CDR2 FQNEAQ (reference sequence). There are 15 residues in the CDR3. Trimming at V came to 3 bases and at J to 7 bases, leaving 8 bases not matched to a gene. CDR3 in DNA: TGTGCCAGCAGCTTGGAGACTAGCGGGGTAAGGGAGCAGTACTTC. The encoded protein is CASSLETSGVREQYF.